The present T cell receptor (beta chain) was sequenced within a study of monozygotic twins with inflammatory bowel disease. Germline-derived CDR1 and CDR2 are DFQATT and SNEGSKA (reference sequence). This CDR3 is 13 amino acids long. TCRdb reprocessed the 5' RACE reads and keeps a single row for each CDR3 protein, giving no DNA. The sample has about 85,000 distinct CDR3 sequences. The origin of this receptor is a human donor with ulcerative colitis or Crohn's disease, or a healthy co-twin of an affected twin (not recorded which). V is TRBV20-1 and J is TRBJ1-3. The specimen sequenced was blood. The CDR3 reads CSANFYSGNTIYF.